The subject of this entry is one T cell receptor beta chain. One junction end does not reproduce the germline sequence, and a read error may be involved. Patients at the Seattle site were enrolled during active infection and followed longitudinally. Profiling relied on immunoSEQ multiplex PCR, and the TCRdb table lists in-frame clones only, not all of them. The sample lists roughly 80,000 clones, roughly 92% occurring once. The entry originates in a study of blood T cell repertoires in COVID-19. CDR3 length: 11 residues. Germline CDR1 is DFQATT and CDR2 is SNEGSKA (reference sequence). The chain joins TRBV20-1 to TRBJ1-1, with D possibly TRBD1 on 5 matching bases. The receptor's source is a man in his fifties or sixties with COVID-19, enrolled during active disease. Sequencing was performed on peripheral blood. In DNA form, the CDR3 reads TGCAGTGGCTTTGTGGGGGAGGGTGTTGTCTTT. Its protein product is CSGFVGEGVVF.